These 2 T cell receptor beta chains share one sample of origin, sequenced in a study of OX40 agonist ivuxolimab in advanced cancers. Produced via immunoSEQ multiplex PCR; TCRdb's table is partial and in-frame only. The sample lists 70,000 to 95,000 clones, 94% occurring once. The source was CD4+ or CD8+ T cells sorted from blood, collected in a trial of the OX40 agonist ivuxolimab. These receptors were obtained from an adult with an advanced solid tumor such as melanoma, head and neck, liver or kidney cancer.

In DNA form, the CDR3 reads TGTGCCAGTAGTATAGCACAGGGGAGATCCTACAATGAGCAGTTCTTC. This translates into CASSIAQGRSYNEQFF. The rearrangement links TRBV19 to TRBJ2-1; 7 bases are shared with TRBD1. Germline V gene lookup returns CDR1 LNHDA and CDR2 SQIVND (reference sequence). This CDR3 contains 16 residues. V shed 1 base and J 1 base; nucleotides not matched to a gene: 4.

The gene calls are TRBV28 and TRBJ1-5, with 7 bases matching TRBD1. V lost 6 bases, J lost 3 bases, and 8 bases stayed unmatched. This CDR3 has 15 amino acids. Germline assignment: CDR1 MDHEN and CDR2 SYDVKM. The CDR3 here is CASSRRQGSNQPQHF. In nucleotides, the CDR3 is TGTGCCAGCAGCCGTAGACAGGGCTCCAATCAGCCCCAGCATTTT. The full variable domain, its missing parts supplied by reference TRBV28 and TRBJ1-5, is DVKVTQSSRYLVKRTGEKVFLECVQDMDHENMFWYRQDPGLGLRLIYFSYDVKMKEKGDIPEGYSVSREKKERFSLILESASTNQTSMYLCASSRRQGSNQPQHFGDGTRLSIL.